A selection of T cell receptor beta chains follows, all from one sample in a study of T cells in Graves' hyperthyroidism and ophthalmopathy. TCRdb re-derived calls from the multiplex PCR reads in MiXCR, one entry per CDR3 protein. Of fewer than 750,000 distinct CDR3 sequences detected, about 15% appear once; the ten largest clones hold roughly an eighth. The sequenced sample was blood. Receptors were obtained from a woman between 45 and 65 years old with Graves' ophthalmopathy. Both conserved end residues are part of each CDR3. Fields, in order: clone size, D gene, V gene, J gene, CDR3 protein, CDR3 DNA. The D gene is left open where the match is weak. Not every row has a clone size; where given, it reads once, few, many or a size class.

>few|TRBD1|TRBV2|TRBJ1-1
CASSEADRIAFF
TGTGCCAGCAGTGAAGCGGACAGGATTGCTTTCTTT
>few|-|TRBV19|TRBJ2-6
CASKPGGGLSGANVLTF
TGTGCCAGTAAGCCAGGGGGGGGACTCTCTGGGGCCAACGTCCTGACTTTC
>many|TRBD2|TRBV11-3|TRBJ2-1
CASSLEASGSPNEQFF
TGTGCCAGCAGCTTAGAGGCTAGCGGGAGTCCCAATGAGCAGTTCTTC
>few|TRBD1|TRBV5-1|TRBJ1-2
CASSLFGTENGYTF
TGCGCCAGCAGCTTGTTCGGGACAGAGAACGGCTACACCTTC
>many|TRBD2|TRBV12-3/TRBV12-4|TRBJ2-3
CASRTSDTDTQYF
TGTGCCAGTCGAACTAGCGACACAGATACGCAGTATTTT
>many|TRBD2|TRBV12-3/TRBV12-4|TRBJ2-1
CASSPSGRTYNEQFF
TGTGCCAGCAGTCCTAGCGGGAGGACCTACAATGAGCAGTTCTTC
>many|TRBD1|TRBV19|TRBJ1-1
CASRPTRDSTEAFF
TGTGCCAGTAGACCTACCAGGGACAGCACTGAAGCTTTCTTT
>many|-|TRBV11-3|TRBJ1-3
CASLQSGSAGNTIYF
TGTGCCAGCTTACAATCAGGGTCTGCTGGAAACACCATATATTTT
>-|TRBD2|TRBV19|TRBJ2-5
CASTQSSGRVKETQYF
TGTGCCAGTACCCAATCTAGCGGGAGGGTAAAAGAGACCCAGTACTTC
>many|-|TRBV28|TRBJ1-2
CASSLFKEHNYGYTF
TGTGCCAGCAGTTTATTTAAGGAACATAACTATGGCTACACCTTC
>-|TRBD2|TRBV4-3|TRBJ2-3
CASSQSSGSLDTQYF
TGCGCCAGCAGCCAATCTAGCGGGAGTTTAGATACGCAGTATTTT
>many|-|TRBV6-5|TRBJ1-3
CASSYSIRQGTFSGNTIYF
TGTGCCAGCAGTTACTCGATCCGTCAGGGGACATTCTCTGGAAACACCATATATTTT
>-|TRBD1|TRBV7-2|TRBJ2-1
CATSGQDLDGNEQFF
TGTGCCACCTCCGGACAGGACCTAGACGGCAATGAGCAGTTCTTC
>-|TRBD2|TRBV5-5|TRBJ2-7
CASSSIAGNEGEQYF
TGTGCCAGCAGCTCCATAGCGGGAAACGAAGGCGAGCAGTACTTC
>many|-|TRBV12-3/TRBV12-4|TRBJ2-6
CASSSGAGANVLTF
TGTGCCAGCAGTTCAGGGGCTGGGGCCAACGTCCTGACTTTC
>-|TRBD2|TRBV9|TRBJ2-1
CASSARTSGYNEQFF
TGTGCCAGCAGCGCGCGGACTAGCGGGTACAATGAGCAGTTCTTC
>many|-|TRBV27|TRBJ2-1
CASSVDSLGGRHNEQFF
TGTGCCAGCAGTGTTGACAGTCTAGGGGGAAGACACAATGAGCAGTTCTTC
>-|TRBD1|TRBV20-1|TRBJ2-7
CSARGGQGAYEQYF
TGCAGTGCTAGAGGAGGTCAGGGGGCCTACGAGCAGTACTTC
>many|-|TRBV7-6|TRBJ2-2
CASSLSVGISNTGELFF
TGTGCCAGCAGCTTATCCGTGGGAATATCGAACACCGGGGAGCTGTTTTTT
>few|TRBD2|TRBV28|TRBJ2-1
CASSRIGLAGRGEQFF
TGTGCCAGCAGTAGGATCGGGCTAGCGGGAAGGGGTGAGCAGTTCTTC
>-|-|TRBV28|TRBJ2-2
CASTSGQPRGELFF
TGTGCCAGCACCTCGGGACAACCAAGAGGAGAGCTGTTTTTT
>many|TRBD2|TRBV28|TRBJ2-3
CASSSLAGGADTQYF
TGTGCCAGCAGTTCATTAGCGGGAGGCGCAGATACGCAGTATTTT
>few|-|TRBV13|TRBJ1-1
CASSLNRGRNTEAFF
TGTGCCAGCAGCTTGAACCGCGGTCGGAACACTGAAGCTTTCTTT
>-|-|TRBV28|TRBJ1-5
CASSSLTQGLWPQHF
TGTGCCAGCAGTTCTCTTACCCAGGGCCTCTGGCCCCAGCATTTT